This T cell receptor (beta chain) is drawn from a study of shared clonotypes between healthy human individuals. Study-level points and caveats: Blood alone was sampled, and tissue repertoires likely differ. Unshared clonotypes carried lower generation probabilities than those common to all four donors. Rarefaction showed that sequencing of sorted subsets was incomplete (despite large depth). Clonotypes that were shared across four donors made up approximately 5% of naive CD4 clonotypes.

Clones were sequenced by immunoSEQ multiplex PCR, and TCRdb holds only the in-frame ones, with some missing. Among 800,000 to 950,000 clones listed, approximately 97% were seen once. Turning to this clone: As yet, its antigen is unknown.

Germline V lookup: CDR1 MNHEY, CDR2 SMNVEV (reference sequence). The V end lost 3 bases, the J end lost 11 bases, and 19 bases lay between the germline ends. The CDR3 sequence is 14 residues long. Naive CD8 cells comprised CD45RO-negative, CCR7-positively selected cells, excluding terminally differentiated effector memory CD45RA+ cells. The rearrangement links TRBV27 to TRBJ1-1, with D tentatively TRBD1 (6 bases). Sequences were obtained from naive CD8+ T cells sorted from blood. This sequence originates from a man under 40 in good health. The CDR3 DNA reads TGTGCCAGCAGTTTTCTGGGGGGCGCGGGTGGGGCTTTCTTT. Translating it yields CASSFLGGAGGAFF.